A selection of T cell receptor beta chains follows, all from one sample in a study of T cells after yellow fever vaccination. A single record per CDR3 protein comes from TCRdb applying MiXCR to the 5' RACE reads. This sample carries about 320,000 distinct CDR3 sequences, around 4.3% of them seen once, and the ten largest clones take just under 20%. The source material was PBMCs, sampled 15 days after the yellow fever booster vaccination. The source of these receptors is a man aged 18 to 35 who received the YFV17D yellow fever vaccine. Both conserved end residues are part of each CDR3. D genes are given only for firm matches. A row's size may be missing; if present it is once, few, many or a size class.

V gene	J gene	CDR3 length	D gene	clone size	CDR3 protein	CDR3 DNA
TRBV20-1	TRBJ2-3	15	TRBD2	many	CSASRSGAAADTQYF	TGCAGTGCTTCCCGTAGCGGGGCCGCGGCGGATACGCAGTATTTT
TRBV5-1	TRBJ1-1	13	TRBD1	many	CASSFGGGVEAFF	TGCGCCAGCAGCTTTGGAGGGGGCGTTGAAGCTTTCTTT
TRBV7-9	TRBJ2-4	15	-	many	CASSALTLAKNIQYF	TGTGCCAGCAGCGCCTTGACCCTAGCCAAAAACATTCAGTACTTC
TRBV6-5	TRBJ2-3	16	-	few	CASTKSWSRATDTQYF	TGTGCCAGCACCAAGTCGTGGAGCAGGGCCACAGATACGCAGTATTTT
TRBV6-1	TRBJ1-1	13	-	many	CASRPTPNTEAFF	TGTGCCAGCAGACCCACACCGAACACTGAAGCTTTCTTT
TRBV6-6	TRBJ1-2	15	-	few	CASSVLEGSLGGYTF	TGTGCCAGCAGTGTCCTCGAGGGCTCCCTCGGGGGCTACACCTTC
TRBV20-1	TRBJ1-2	12	-	-	CSARSGTGGYTF	TGCAGTGCTAGGAGCGGGACCGGTGGCTACACCTTC
TRBV20-1	TRBJ1-5	13	-	many	CSARPGYNQPQHF	TGCAGTGCTAGGCCGGGTTACAATCAGCCCCAGCATTTT
TRBV12-3/TRBV12-4	TRBJ1-2	12	-	-	CASSVGSYGYTF	TGTGCCAGCAGTGTCGGATCGTATGGCTACACCTTC
TRBV11-2	TRBJ2-3	13	-	many	CASTLGLTDTQYF	TGTGCCAGCACCCTTGGCCTCACAGATACGCAGTATTTT
TRBV6-5	TRBJ2-5	16	-	many	CASSYSSPRQQETQYF	TGTGCCAGCAGTTACTCGAGCCCCCGACAGCAAGAGACCCAGTACTTC
TRBV7-9	TRBJ1-4	11	-	many	CASSFSGKLFF	TGTGCCAGCAGCTTCTCTGGAAAACTGTTTTTT
TRBV6-5	TRBJ2-3	15	-	-	CASSYGGISTDTQYF	TGTGCCAGCAGTTACGGGGGGATAAGCACAGATACGCAGTATTTT
TRBV25-1	TRBJ2-2	14	-	-	CASSDIQVTGELFF	TGTGCCAGCAGTGACATACAAGTAACCGGGGAGCTGTTTTTT
TRBV7-2	TRBJ2-5	13	-	many	CASSPRVWETQYF	TGTGCCAGCAGCCCCAGGGTTTGGGAGACCCAGTACTTC
TRBV3-1	TRBJ1-5	13	-	few	CASSPGHNQPQHF	TGTGCCAGCAGTCCGGGGCACAATCAGCCCCAGCATTTT
TRBV5-1	TRBJ2-1	18	TRBD2	many	CASSLGLAGGQSYNEQFF	TGCGCCAGCAGCTTGGGGCTAGCGGGGGGCCAGTCCTACAATGAGCAGTTCTTC
TRBV10-2	TRBJ2-4	17	TRBD2	-	CASSPSGGALAKNIQYF	TGCGCCAGCAGCCCTAGCGGGGGGGCCCTAGCCAAAAACATTCAGTACTTC
TRBV12-3/TRBV12-4	TRBJ2-7	15	TRBD2	few	CASSPTSGGTNEQYF	TGTGCCAGCAGTCCGACTAGCGGGGGGACCAACGAGCAGTACTTC
TRBV6-6	TRBJ2-7	16	-	few	CASSYPPGALPYEQYF	TGTGCCAGCAGTTACCCCCCAGGGGCGCTACCCTACGAGCAGTACTTC
TRBV6-5	TRBJ1-5	17	-	many	CASSYSFPPGGNQPQHF	TGTGCCAGCAGTTACTCGTTCCCCCCTGGGGGCAATCAGCCCCAGCATTTT
TRBV12-3/TRBV12-4	TRBJ1-2	16	-	many	CASRAAGGGTPYGYTF	TGTGCCAGCAGAGCCGCTGGGGGGGGCACCCCCTATGGCTACACCTTC
TRBV15	TRBJ1-1	15	-	-	CATSRDSGVGTEAFF	TGTGCCACCAGCAGAGATTCGGGGGTCGGGACTGAAGCTTTCTTT
TRBV7-6	TRBJ2-3	16	-	many	CASSLEVWGSTDTQYF	TGTGCCAGCAGCTTAGAGGTTTGGGGTAGCACAGATACGCAGTATTTT
TRBV12-3/TRBV12-4	TRBJ1-1	13	-	-	CASSLKGNTEAFF	TGTGCCAGCAGTTTGAAGGGGAACACTGAAGCTTTCTTT
TRBV7-2	TRBJ2-5	12	-	many	CASSQDSQTQYF	TGTGCCAGCAGCCAGGACAGTCAGACCCAGTACTTC